Here is one T cell receptor beta chain with its context. The data were obtained in a study of T cells in Graves' hyperthyroidism and ophthalmopathy. RNA transcripts gave rise to amplified TCR beta CDR3 regions. HTBI primers were the set used in a first-round RT-PCR of the TCR CDR3. MiXCR, run by TCRdb on the multiplex PCR reads, gives a single entry per CDR3 protein. The profile covers 300,000 to 450,000 distinct CDR3 sequences, with more than 20% appearing a single time and around 70% taken by the ten largest. Germline loops: CDR1 LGHDT, CDR2 YNNKEL (reference sequence). Trimming shortened V by 0 bases and J by 0 bases, and 14 bases separated the two germline ends. This CDR3 is built from 17 residues.

The TCR sequence derives from a man aged 50 to 60 with Graves' hyperthyroidism. The specimen sequenced was blood. V is TRBV3-1 and J is TRBJ2-5; perhaps TRBD2 as D (5 bases). This CDR3 is CASSQEGFSAHQETQYF. The CDR3, as DNA: TGTGCCAGCAGCCAAGAAGGGTTTAGCGCCCACCAAGAGACCCAGTACTTC.